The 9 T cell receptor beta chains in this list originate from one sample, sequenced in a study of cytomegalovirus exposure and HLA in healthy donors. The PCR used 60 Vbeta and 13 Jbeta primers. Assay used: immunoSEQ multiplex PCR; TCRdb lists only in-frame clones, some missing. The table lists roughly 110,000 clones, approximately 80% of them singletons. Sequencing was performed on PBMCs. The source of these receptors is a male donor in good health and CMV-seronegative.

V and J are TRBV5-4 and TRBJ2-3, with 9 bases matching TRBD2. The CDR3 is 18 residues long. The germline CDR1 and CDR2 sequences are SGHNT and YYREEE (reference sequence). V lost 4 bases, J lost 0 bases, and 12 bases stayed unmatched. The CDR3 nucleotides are TGTGCCAGCAGCGGGGGGGTAGCGGGAGCTCTTAGCACAGATACGCAGTATTTT. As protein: CASSGGVAGALSTDTQYF. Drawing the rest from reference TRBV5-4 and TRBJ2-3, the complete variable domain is ETGVTQSPTHLIKTRGQQVTLRCSSQSGHNTVSWYQQALGQGPQFIFQYYREEENGRGNFPPRFSGLQFPNYSSELNVNALELDDSALYLCASSGGVAGALSTDTQYFGPGTRLTVL.

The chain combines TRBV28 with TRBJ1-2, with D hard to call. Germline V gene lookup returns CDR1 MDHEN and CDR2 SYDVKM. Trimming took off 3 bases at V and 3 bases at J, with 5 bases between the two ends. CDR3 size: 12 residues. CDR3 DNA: TGTGCCAGCAGTTTGCGGCACTATGGCTACACCTTC. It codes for CASSLRHYGYTF.

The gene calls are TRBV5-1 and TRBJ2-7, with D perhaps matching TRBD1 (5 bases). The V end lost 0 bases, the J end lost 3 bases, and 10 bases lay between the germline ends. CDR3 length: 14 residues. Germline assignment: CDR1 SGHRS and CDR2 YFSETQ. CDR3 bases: TGCGCCAGCAGCTTGGCAGGGTACGGCTACGAGCAGTACTTC. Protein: CASSLAGYGYEQYF.

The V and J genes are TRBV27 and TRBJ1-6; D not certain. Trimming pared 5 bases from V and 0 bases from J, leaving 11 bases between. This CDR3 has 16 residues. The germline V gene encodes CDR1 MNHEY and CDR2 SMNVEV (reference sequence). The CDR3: CASSPSRSSYNSPLHF. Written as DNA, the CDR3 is TGTGCCAGCAGTCCCTCACGGAGCTCCTATAATTCACCCCTCCACTTT.

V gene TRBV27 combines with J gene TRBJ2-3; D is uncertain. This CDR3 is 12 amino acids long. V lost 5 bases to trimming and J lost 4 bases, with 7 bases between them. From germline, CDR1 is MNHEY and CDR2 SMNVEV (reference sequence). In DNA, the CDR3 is TGTGCCAGCAGTATATGGCCAGATACGCAGTATTTT. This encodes CASSIWPDTQYF.

The CDR3 protein is CASSGTRTAYEQYF. DNA for the CDR3: TGCGCCAGCAGCGGAACACGGACAGCCTACGAGCAGTACTTC. This chain uses TRBV5-1 with TRBJ2-7; D is perhaps TRBD1 (6 bases). The germline V gene encodes CDR1 SGHRS and CDR2 YFSETQ. The V gene lost 4 bases and the J gene lost 2 bases, with 13 bases spanning the gap. The CDR3 is made up of 14 amino acids. The entire variable domain, with the rest obtained from reference TRBV5-1 and TRBJ2-7, is as follows: KAGVTQTPRYLIKTRGQQVTLSCSPISGHRSVSWYQQTPGQGLQFLFEYFSETQRNKGNFPGRFSGRQFSNSRSEMNVSTLELGDSALYLCASSGTRTAYEQYFGPGTRLTVT.

The CDR3 bases are TGTGCCAGCAGTTTTGGGGGCAGGTCCACTGAAGCTTTCTTT. It is translated as CASSFGGRSTEAFF. The chain is built from TRBV27 and TRBJ1-1; possible D gene TRBD1, 6 bases. CDR1 and CDR2 (germline): MNHEY, SMNVEV (reference sequence). The CDR3 is made up of 14 amino acids. Trimming cost V 3 bases and J 4 bases, with 12 bases left between them.

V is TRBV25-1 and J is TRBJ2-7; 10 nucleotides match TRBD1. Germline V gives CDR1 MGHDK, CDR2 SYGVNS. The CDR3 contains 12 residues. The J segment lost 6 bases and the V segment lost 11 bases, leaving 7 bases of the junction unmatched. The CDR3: CAATGQGREQYF. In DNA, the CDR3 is TGTGCCGCTACGGGACAGGGGCGCGAGCAGTACTTC.

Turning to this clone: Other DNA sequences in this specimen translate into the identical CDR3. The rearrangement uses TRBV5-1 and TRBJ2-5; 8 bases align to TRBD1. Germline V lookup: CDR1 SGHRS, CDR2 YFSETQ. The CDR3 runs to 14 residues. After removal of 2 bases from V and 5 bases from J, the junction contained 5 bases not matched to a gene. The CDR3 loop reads CASSFQGAGETQYF. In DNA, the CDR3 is TGCGCCAGCAGCTTTCAGGGGGCTGGGGAGACCCAGTACTTC.